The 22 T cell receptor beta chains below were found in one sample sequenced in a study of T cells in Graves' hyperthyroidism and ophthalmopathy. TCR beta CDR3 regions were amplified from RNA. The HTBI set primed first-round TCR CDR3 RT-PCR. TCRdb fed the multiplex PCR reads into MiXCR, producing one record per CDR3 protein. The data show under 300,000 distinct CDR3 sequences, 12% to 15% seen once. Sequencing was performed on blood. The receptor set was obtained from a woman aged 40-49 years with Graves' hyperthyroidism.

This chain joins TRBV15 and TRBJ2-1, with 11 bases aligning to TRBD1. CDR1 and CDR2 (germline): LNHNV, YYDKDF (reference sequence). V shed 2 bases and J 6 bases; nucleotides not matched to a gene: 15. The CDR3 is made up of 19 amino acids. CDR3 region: CATSRSPGQGGPLGNEQFF. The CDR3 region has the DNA TGTGCCACCAGCAGATCACCGGGACAGGGGGGCCCCTTGGGCAATGAGCAGTTCTTC.

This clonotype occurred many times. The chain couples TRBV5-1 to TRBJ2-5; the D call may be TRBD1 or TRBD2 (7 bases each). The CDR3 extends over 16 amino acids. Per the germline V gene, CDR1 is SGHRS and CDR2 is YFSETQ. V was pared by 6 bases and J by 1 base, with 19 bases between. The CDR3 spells CASTPGGGLAQETQYF. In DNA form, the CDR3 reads TGCGCCAGCACCCCAGGGGGGGGTTTGGCCCAAGAGACCCAGTACTTC.

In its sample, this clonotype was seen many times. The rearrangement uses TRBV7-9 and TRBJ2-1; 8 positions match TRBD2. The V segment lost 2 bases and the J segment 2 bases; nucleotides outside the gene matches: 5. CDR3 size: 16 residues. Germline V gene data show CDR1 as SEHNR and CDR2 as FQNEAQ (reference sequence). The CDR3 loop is CASSLISGITYNEQFF. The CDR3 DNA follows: TGTGCCAGCAGCTTAATTAGCGGGATTACCTACAATGAGCAGTTCTTC.

CDR3 sequence: CATSDTGTGNTEAFF. CDR3 in DNA: TGTGCCACCAGTGATACCGGGACGGGTAACACTGAAGCTTTCTTT. The chain is built from TRBV24-1 and TRBJ1-1; D is possibly TRBD1 (5 bases). The CDR3 runs 15 residues. Trimming shortened V by 3 bases and J by 2 bases, and 12 bases separated the two germline ends. Germline assignment: CDR1 KGHDR and CDR2 SFDVKD.

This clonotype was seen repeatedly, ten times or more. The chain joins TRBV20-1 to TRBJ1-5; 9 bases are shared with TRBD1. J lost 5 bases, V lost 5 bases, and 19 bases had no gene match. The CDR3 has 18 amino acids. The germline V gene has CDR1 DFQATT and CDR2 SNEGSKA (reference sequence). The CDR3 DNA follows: TGCAGTGCTGCGATTACCAGGACAGGGGACCTATGGGATCAGCCCCAGCATTTT. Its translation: CSAAITRTGDLWDQPQHF.

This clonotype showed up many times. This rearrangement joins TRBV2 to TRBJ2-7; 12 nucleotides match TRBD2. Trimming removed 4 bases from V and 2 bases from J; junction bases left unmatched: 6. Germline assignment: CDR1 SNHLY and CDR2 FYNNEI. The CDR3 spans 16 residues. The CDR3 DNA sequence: TGTGCCAGCAGTGTCCGACTAGCGGGAGTCACCTACGAGCAGTACTTC. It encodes CASSVRLAGVTYEQYF. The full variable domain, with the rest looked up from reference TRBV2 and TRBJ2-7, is EPEVTQTPSHQVTQMGQEVILRCVPISNHLYFYWYRQILGQKVEFLVSFYNNEISEKSEIFDDQFSVERPDGSNFTLKIRSTKLEDSAMYFCASSVRLAGVTYEQYFGPGTRLTVT.

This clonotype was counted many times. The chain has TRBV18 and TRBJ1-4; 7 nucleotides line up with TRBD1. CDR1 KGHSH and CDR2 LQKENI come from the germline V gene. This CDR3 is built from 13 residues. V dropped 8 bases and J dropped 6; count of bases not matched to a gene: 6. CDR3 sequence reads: CASTDTGDEKLFF. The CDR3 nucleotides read TGTGCCAGCACCGATACAGGGGATGAAAAACTGTTTTTT.

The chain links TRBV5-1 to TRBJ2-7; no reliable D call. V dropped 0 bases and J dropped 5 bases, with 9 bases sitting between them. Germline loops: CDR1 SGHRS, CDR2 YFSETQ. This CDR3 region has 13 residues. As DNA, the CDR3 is TGCGCCAGCAGCTTGGCCGGGTCCCACGAGCAGTACTTC. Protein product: CASSLAGSHEQYF.

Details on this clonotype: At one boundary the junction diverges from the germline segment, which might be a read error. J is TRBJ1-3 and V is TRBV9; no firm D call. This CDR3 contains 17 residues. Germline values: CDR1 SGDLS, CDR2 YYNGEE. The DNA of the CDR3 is TGCGCCAGCACCCCTCGAGGATCGCCAGACTCTGGAAACACCATATATTTT. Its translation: CASTPRGSPDSGNTIYF.

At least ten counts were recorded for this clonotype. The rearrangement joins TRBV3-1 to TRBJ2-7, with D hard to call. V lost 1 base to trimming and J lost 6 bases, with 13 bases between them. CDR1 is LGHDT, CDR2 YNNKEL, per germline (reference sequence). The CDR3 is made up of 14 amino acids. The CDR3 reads CASSQATGSGEQYF. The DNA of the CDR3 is TGTGCCAGCAGCCAAGCCACCGGATCCGGCGAGCAGTACTTC.

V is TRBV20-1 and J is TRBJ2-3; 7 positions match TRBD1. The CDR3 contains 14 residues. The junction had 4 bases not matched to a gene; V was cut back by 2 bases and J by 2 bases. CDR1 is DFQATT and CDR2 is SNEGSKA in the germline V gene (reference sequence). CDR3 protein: CSARWTGHTDTQYF. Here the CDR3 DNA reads TGCAGTGCTAGATGGACAGGCCACACAGATACGCAGTATTTT.

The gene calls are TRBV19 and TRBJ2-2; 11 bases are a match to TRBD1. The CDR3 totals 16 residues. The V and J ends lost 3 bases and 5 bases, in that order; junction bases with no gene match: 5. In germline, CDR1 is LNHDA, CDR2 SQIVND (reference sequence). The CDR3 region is CASSIAGTGGTGELFF. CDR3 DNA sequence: TGTGCCAGTAGTATCGCCGGGACAGGGGGGACCGGGGAGCTGTTTTTT. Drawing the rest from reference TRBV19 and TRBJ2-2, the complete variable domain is DGGITQSPKYLFRKEGQNVTLSCEQNLNHDAMYWYRQDPGQGLRLIYYSQIVNDFQKGDIAEGYSVSREKKESFPLTVTSAQKNPTAFYLCASSIAGTGGTGELFFGEGSRLTVL.

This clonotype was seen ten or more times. The CDR3 sequence is CASSSGTLLSGAQHF. The CDR3 DNA reads as TGTGCCAGCAGCTCTGGGACTCTCCTTTCAGGGGCCCAGCATTTT. The genes are TRBV2 and TRBJ1-5, with D perhaps TRBD1 (6 bases). V gave up 6 bases and J gave up 11 bases, with 23 bases separating them. Germline assignment: CDR1 SNHLY and CDR2 FYNNEI. The CDR3 consists of 15 residues.

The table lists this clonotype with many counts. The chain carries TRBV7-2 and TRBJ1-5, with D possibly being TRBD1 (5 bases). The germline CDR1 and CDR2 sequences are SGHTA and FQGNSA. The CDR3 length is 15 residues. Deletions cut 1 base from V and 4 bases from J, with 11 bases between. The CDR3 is CASSLVQGMNQPQHF. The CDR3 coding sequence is TGTGCCAGCAGCTTAGTCCAGGGAATGAATCAGCCCCAGCATTTT.

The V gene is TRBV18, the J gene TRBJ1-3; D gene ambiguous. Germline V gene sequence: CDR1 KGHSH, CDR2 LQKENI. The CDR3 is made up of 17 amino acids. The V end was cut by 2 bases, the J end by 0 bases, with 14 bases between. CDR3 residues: CASSPDGGTISGNTIYF. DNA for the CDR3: TGTGCCAGCTCACCAGATGGAGGCACTATCTCTGGAAACACCATATATTTT.

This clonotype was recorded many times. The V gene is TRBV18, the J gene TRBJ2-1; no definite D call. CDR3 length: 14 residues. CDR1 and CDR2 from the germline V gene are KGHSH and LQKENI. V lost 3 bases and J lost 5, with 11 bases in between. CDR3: CASSPSIVDNEQFF. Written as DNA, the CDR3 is TGTGCCAGCTCACCTTCAATAGTGGACAATGAGCAGTTCTTC. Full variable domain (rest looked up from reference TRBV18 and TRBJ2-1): NAGVMQNPRHLVRRRGQEARLRCSPMKGHSHVYWYRQLPEEGLKFMVYLQKENIIDESGMPKERFSAEFPKEGPSILRIQQVVRGDSAAYFCASSPSIVDNEQFFGPGTRLTVL.

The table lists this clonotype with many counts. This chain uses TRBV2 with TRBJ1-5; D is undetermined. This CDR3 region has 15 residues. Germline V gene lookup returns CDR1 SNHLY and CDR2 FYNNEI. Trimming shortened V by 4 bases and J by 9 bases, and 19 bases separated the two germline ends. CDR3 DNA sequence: TGTGCCAGCAGTGGGGAGTCCGCTGCAATCCGGCCCCAGCATTTT. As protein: CASSGESAAIRPQHF.

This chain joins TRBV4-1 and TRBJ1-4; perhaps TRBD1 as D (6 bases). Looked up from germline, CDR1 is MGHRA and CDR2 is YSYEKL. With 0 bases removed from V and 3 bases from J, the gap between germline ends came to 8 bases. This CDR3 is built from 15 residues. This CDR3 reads CASSQEGAANEKLFF. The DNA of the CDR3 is TGCGCCAGCAGCCAAGAGGGGGCCGCTAATGAAAAACTGTTTTTT.

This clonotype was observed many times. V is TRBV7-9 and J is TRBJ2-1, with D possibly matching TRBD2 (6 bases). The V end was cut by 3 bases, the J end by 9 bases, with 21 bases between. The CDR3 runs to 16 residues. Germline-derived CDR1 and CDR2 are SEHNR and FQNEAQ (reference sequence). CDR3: CASSFTQIGRDAEQFF. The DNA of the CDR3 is TGTGCCAGCAGCTTCACTCAGATCGGGCGGGATGCTGAGCAGTTCTTC.

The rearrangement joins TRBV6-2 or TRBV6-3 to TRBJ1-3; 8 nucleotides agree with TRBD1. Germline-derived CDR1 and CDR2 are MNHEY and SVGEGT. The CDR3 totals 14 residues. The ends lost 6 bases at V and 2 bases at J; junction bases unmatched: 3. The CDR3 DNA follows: TGTGCCAGCAGATCAGGGGGCACTGGAAACACCATATATTTT. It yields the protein CASRSGGTGNTIYF.

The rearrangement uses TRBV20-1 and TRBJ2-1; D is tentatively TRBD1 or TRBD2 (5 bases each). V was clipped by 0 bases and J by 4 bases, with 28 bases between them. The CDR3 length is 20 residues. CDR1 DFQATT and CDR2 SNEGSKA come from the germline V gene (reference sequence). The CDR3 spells CSARDLRGGPQRGGYNEQFF. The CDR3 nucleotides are TGCAGTGCTAGAGATCTCCGGGGCGGACCACAGAGAGGCGGTTACAATGAGCAGTTCTTC.

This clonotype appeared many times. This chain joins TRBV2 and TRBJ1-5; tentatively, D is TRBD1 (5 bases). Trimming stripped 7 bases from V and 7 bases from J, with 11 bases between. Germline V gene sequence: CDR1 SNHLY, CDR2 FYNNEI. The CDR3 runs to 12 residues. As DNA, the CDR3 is TGTGCCAGCAACCGGGACGGGCAGCCCCAGCATTTT. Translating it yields CASNRDGQPQHF.